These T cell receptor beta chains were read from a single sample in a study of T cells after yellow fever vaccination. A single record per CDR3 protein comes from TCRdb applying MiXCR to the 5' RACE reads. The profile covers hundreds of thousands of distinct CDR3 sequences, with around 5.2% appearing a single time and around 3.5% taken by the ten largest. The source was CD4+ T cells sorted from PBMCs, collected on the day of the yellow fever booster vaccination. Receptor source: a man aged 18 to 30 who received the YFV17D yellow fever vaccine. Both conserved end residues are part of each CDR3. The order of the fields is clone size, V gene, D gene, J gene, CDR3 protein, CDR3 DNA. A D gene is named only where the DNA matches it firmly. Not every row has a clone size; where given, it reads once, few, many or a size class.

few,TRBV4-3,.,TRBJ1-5,CASSQDFRYQPQHF,TGCGCCAGCAGCCAAGATTTCCGGTACCAGCCCCAGCATTTT
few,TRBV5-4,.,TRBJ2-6,CASSPLGTGSGANVLTF,TGTGCCAGCAGTCCATTGGGCACCGGTTCTGGGGCCAACGTCCTGACTTTC
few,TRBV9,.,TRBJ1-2,CASSVDSRGYGYTF,TGTGCCAGCAGCGTAGACAGCAGGGGCTATGGCTACACCTTC
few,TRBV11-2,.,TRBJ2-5,CASSLVRGSQETQYF,TGTGCCAGCAGCTTAGTTAGGGGGAGCCAAGAGACCCAGTACTTC
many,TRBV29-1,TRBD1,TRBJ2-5,CSVEVRGQGRETQYF,TGCAGCGTTGAAGTTCGGGGACAGGGAAGGGAGACCCAGTACTTC
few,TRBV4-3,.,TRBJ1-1,CASSPSERDTEAFF,TGCGCCAGCAGCCCTTCTGAGAGGGACACTGAAGCTTTCTTT
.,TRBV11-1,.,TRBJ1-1,CASSLGYRELTEAFF,TGTGCCAGCAGCTTAGGATACAGGGAACTCACTGAAGCTTTCTTT
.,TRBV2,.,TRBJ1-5,CASSDLTRGQPQHF,TGTGCCAGCAGTGATTTGACGCGGGGTCAGCCCCAGCATTTT
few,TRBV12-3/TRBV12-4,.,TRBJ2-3,CASRYRDRLDTDTQYF,TGTGCCAGCAGGTATCGGGACCGACTCGACACAGATACGCAGTATTTT
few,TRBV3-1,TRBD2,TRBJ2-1,CASSQAGEGYNEQFF,TGTGCCAGCAGCCAAGCGGGGGAGGGGTACAATGAGCAGTTCTTC
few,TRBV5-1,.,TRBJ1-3,CASSLVPRILSGNTIYF,TGCGCCAGCAGCTTGGTCCCACGGATCCTCTCTGGAAACACCATATATTTT
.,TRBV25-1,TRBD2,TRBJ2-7,CATRTSGAYEQYF,TGTGCCACCAGGACTAGCGGGGCATACGAGCAGTACTTC
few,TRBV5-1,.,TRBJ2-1,CASSLANNEQFF,TGCGCCAGCAGCTTGGCTAACAATGAGCAGTTCTTC
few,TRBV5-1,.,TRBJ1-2,CASSWGNYGYTF,TGCGCCAGCAGCTGGGGAAACTATGGCTACACCTTC
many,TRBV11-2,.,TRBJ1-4,CASSNSGQPNEKLFF,TGTGCCAGCAGCAATTCAGGACAGCCTAATGAAAAACTGTTTTTT
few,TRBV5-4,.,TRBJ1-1,CASSSYSAGDTEAFF,TGTGCCAGCAGCTCTTACAGTGCGGGTGACACTGAAGCTTTCTTT
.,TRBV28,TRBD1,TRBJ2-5,CASRRTRGHQETQYF,TGTGCCAGCCGTCGTACAAGGGGGCACCAAGAGACCCAGTACTTC
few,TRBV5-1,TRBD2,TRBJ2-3,CASSLAPSGGPRF,TGCGCCAGCAGCTTGGCCCCCAGCGGGGGACCCCGATTT
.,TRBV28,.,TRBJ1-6,CASRPGSRGSPLHF,TGTGCCAGCAGACCGGGCTCCAGGGGTTCACCCCTCCACTTT
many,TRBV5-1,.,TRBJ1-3,CASSLVSPRQGLSGNTIYF,TGCGCCAGCAGCTTGGTTTCCCCGAGGCAGGGACTCTCTGGAAACACCATATATTTT
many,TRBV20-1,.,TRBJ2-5,CSAQRGTQYF,TGCAGTGCTCAACGGGGGACCCAGTACTTC
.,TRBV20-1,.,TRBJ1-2,CSVLIRAARYTF,TGCAGTGTTCTGATCCGCGCCGCACGCTACACCTTC
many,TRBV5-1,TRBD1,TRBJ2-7,CASSFQGADEQYF,TGCGCCAGCAGCTTTCAGGGGGCGGACGAGCAGTACTTC
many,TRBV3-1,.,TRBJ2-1,CASSQGLRFQQFF,TGTGCCAGCAGCCAAGGCCTCCGATTTCAACAGTTCTTC
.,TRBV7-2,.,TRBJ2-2,CASSTSPGHSEELFF,TGTGCCAGCAGCACTAGCCCGGGACATTCAGAGGAGCTGTTTTTT
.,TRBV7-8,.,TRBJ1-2,CASSFIPGSESYGYTF,TGTGCCAGCAGCTTTATACCAGGGAGTGAGTCATATGGCTACACCTTC
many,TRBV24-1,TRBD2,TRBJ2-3,CATSDLQAFGRGTQYF,TGTGCCACCAGTGATTTGCAAGCCTTTGGGAGGGGTACGCAGTATTTT
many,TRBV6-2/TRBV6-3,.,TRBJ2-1,CASSYGAHNEQFF,TGTGCCAGCAGTTACGGGGCTCACAATGAGCAGTTCTTC
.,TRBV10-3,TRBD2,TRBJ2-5,CAIGGEWGGQETQYF,TGTGCCATCGGGGGTGAATGGGGGGGCCAAGAGACCCAGTACTTC
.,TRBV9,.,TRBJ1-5,CASSVSGGNQPQHF,TGTGCCAGCAGCGTATCCGGGGGCAATCAGCCCCAGCATTTT
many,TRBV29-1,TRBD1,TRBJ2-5,CSVEDPWGQGAWETQYF,TGCAGCGTTGAAGATCCATGGGGACAGGGGGCCTGGGAGACCCAGTACTTC
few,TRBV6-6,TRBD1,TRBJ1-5,CASTYGTGDQPQHF,TGTGCCAGCACCTACGGGACAGGGGATCAGCCCCAGCATTTT
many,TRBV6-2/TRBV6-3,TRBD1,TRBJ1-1,CASSYGRWTGTNTEAFF,TGTGCCAGCAGTTACGGTCGGTGGACAGGGACAAACACTGAAGCTTTCTTT
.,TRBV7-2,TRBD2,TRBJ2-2,CASTPPGGANTGELFF,TGTGCCAGCACCCCTCCGGGGGGGGCGAACACCGGGGAGCTGTTTTTT
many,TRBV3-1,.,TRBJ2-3,CASSQDSDTQYF,TGTGCCAGCAGCCAAGATTCGGATACGCAGTATTTT
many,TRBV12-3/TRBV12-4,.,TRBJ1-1,CASSFRERAFF,TGTGCCAGCAGTTTTAGGGAACGAGCTTTCTTT
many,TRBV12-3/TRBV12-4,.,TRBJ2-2,CASSLSRVGSSDTGELFF,TGTGCCAGCAGTTTAAGTCGGGTAGGGTCGTCGGACACCGGGGAGCTGTTTTTT
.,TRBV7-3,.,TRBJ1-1,CASSFTRRGGLISSLGTGEAFF,TGTGCCAGCAGCTTTACTCGACGTGGGGGGCTGATTTCGTCTCTTGGGACCGGTGAAGCTTTCTTT
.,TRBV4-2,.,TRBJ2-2,CASSQVKGGEQAGELFF,TGTGCCAGCAGCCAAGTGAAAGGGGGAGAGCAGGCCGGGGAGCTGTTTTTT
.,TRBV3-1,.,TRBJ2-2,CASSRTLPGGGGELFF,TGTGCCAGCAGCCGAACTCTACCCGGGGGTGGCGGGGAGCTGTTTTTT
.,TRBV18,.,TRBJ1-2,CASSPQDASLVYGYTF,TGTGCCAGCTCACCACAGGATGCCAGCCTGGTCTATGGCTACACCTTC
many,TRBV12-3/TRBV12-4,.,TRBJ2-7,CASRSRGASSYEQYF,TGTGCCAGCAGATCTCGGGGGGCGAGCTCCTACGAGCAGTACTTC
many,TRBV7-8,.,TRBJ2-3,CASSLTPSTDTQYF,TGTGCCAGCAGCTTAACCCCGAGTACAGATACGCAGTATTTT
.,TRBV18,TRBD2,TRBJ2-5,CASSPPGLAETQYF,TGTGCCAGCTCACCACCGGGACTAGCTGAGACCCAGTACTTC
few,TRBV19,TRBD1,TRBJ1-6,CASRTGTGYSPLHF,TGTGCCAGTAGGACCGGGACAGGTTATTCACCCCTCCACTTT
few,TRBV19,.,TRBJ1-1,CASSILGGGTEAFF,TGTGCCAGTAGTATCTTGGGTGGGGGCACTGAAGCTTTCTTT